The sequence of this T cell receptor beta chain was determined in a study of cytomegalovirus exposure and HLA in healthy donors. Study-level findings and limits: Usually a TCR sequence was rare, but some public TCRs were found in many donors. Highly shared variants forming one cluster were likely a sequencing artifact. With high specificity and sensitivity, the classifier reportedly diagnosed cytomegalovirus status.

Details on this clone: Its antigen remains unknown.

Per germline, CDR1 MNHNY and CDR2 SVGAGI (reference sequence). The V segment lost 2 bases and the J segment 6 bases; nucleotides outside the gene matches: 8. The CDR3 is 16 amino acids. Amplification used 60 Vbeta primers and 13 Jbeta primers. The method was immunoSEQ multiplex PCR; TCRdb's version includes in-frame clones alone and lacks a portion of them. The sample shows about 150,000 clones, about four fifths of them seen only once. Although they were nominally healthy when sampled, donors likely had unrecorded immune exposures. The chain employs TRBV6-6 and TRBJ2-1; 9 positions agree with TRBD2. The receptor's source is a man aged 25-40 years in good health and CMV-seropositive. Sequenced: PBMCs. CDR3 sequence (DNA): TGTGCCAGCAGTTACGGATACAAGGGACTAGCCAATGAGCAGTTCTTC. Translation: CASSYGYKGLANEQFF.